Below are 21 T cell receptor beta chains sequenced from a single sample in a study of response to subunit inactivated influenza vaccine (dated by TCRdb to the late 2010s). Libraries came from RT-PCR. Sequencing instrument: Illumina HiSeq 2500. Starting from the raw public reads, TCRdb applied fastp trimming at Q25, assembled clones with MiXCR and retained in-frame beta chains. Rows with a matching CDR3 protein are joined into one entry that keeps the most common DNA and genes. For this sample the table gives roughly 670,000 distinct CDR3 sequences, of which around 13% were detected only once. Approximately 7.6% of the sample goes to the ten largest clones. The sample here was PBMCs from blood, taken roughly 15 days before vaccination. The source is a man in his fifties who received an inactivated influenza vaccine. Donor details come from another sample of the same person, matched by shared clones.

This clonotype was observed a few times. This sequence joins TRBV7-9 and TRBJ2-7; D gene unclear. There are 14 residues in the CDR3. Germline V gene data show CDR1 as SEHNR and CDR2 as FQNEAQ (reference sequence). Trimming shortened V by 0 bases and J by 2 bases, and 8 bases separated the two germline ends. The CDR3 bases are TGTGCCAGCAGCTTAGCGTCAAAACCCTACGAGCAGTACTTC. The encoded protein is CASSLASKPYEQYF.

The chain couples TRBV9 to TRBJ2-7; the D gene is possibly TRBD1 (6 bases). The length of the CDR3 is 16 residues. Germline V gene data show CDR1 as SGDLS and CDR2 as YYNGEE. Trimming stripped 4 bases from V and 4 bases from J, with 21 bases between. In nucleotides, the CDR3 is TGTGCCAGCAGCCCCTCCGGCGGCAGGACAGTTTACGAGCAGTACTTC. Translated, it gives CASSPSGGRTVYEQYF.

This chain links TRBV7-9 with TRBJ1-2; a weak D match, TRBD1 (5 bases). The CDR3 has 15 residues. Germline assignment: CDR1 SEHNR and CDR2 FQNEAQ (reference sequence). V was pared by 5 bases and J by 2 bases, with 15 bases between. Here the CDR3 reads CASSAQGPRNYGYTF. The CDR3 DNA reads TGTGCCAGCAGCGCCCAGGGACCGAGGAACTATGGCTACACCTTC.

This clonotype has a handful of counts. This rearrangement joins TRBV11-2 to TRBJ2-2; 7 bases are a match to TRBD1. From germline, CDR1 is SGHAT and CDR2 FQNNGV. V lost 4 bases, J lost 2 bases, and 7 bases stayed unmatched. The CDR3 is 16 residues long. CDR3 loop: CASSSLRQGNTGELFF. The CDR3 DNA is TGTGCCAGCAGCTCCCTGCGACAGGGTAACACCGGGGAGCTGTTTTTT.

This chain links TRBV7-9 with TRBJ1-6; no definite D call. CDR3 length: 16 amino acids. Deletions cut 5 bases from V and 8 bases from J, with 19 bases between. Germline V CDR1 and CDR2: SEHNR, FQNEAQ (reference sequence). The CDR3 DNA sequence: TGTGCCAGCAGCAGAGGAGACTCCAATGTGTATTCACCCCTCCACTTT. It yields the protein CASSRGDSNVYSPLHF.

The sample holds a few counts of this clonotype. V gene TRBV19 combines with J gene TRBJ2-7; 8 bases align to TRBD2. V shed 7 bases, J shed 0 bases, and the junction held 5 bases outside the gene matches. This CDR3 has 14 amino acids. Germline assignment: CDR1 LNHDA and CDR2 SQIVND (reference sequence). CDR3 in amino acids: CASKQSGSSYEQYF. CDR3 nucleotides: TGTGCCAGTAAACAGAGCGGGAGCTCCTACGAGCAGTACTTC.

This clonotype was counted at least ten times. This rearrangement joins TRBV4-3 to TRBJ2-7, with 7 bases aligning to TRBD2. CDR1 LGHNA and CDR2 YSLEER come from the germline V gene. The junction had 8 bases not matched to a gene; V was cut back by 0 bases and J by 3 bases. The CDR3 has 16 residues. The CDR3 nucleotides read TGCGCCAGCAGCCAAGAATACGGGGCGGGAGACTACGAGCAGTACTTC. Its protein product is CASSQEYGAGDYEQYF.

J is TRBJ2-7 and V is TRBV5-1; 7 positions match TRBD1. The CDR3 loop spans 14 amino acids. The germline gives CDR1 SGHRS, CDR2 YFSETQ. The junction had 6 bases not matched to a gene; V was cut back by 3 bases and J by 3 bases. The CDR3 nucleotides read TGCGCCAGCAGCTGGGGACAGCCAGACTACGAGCAGTACTTC. Protein sequence: CASSWGQPDYEQYF.

The table lists this clonotype with a few counts. The chain carries TRBV12-3 or TRBV12-4 and TRBJ1-5; D might be TRBD1 (6 bases). CDR3 length: 16 amino acids. V shed 6 bases and J shed 5 bases, with 20 bases lying between them. The CDR3 bases are TGTGCCAGCAGGCCCGAAGGACAGACCGCTGATCAGCCCCAGCATTTT. This codes for CASRPEGQTADQPQHF.

This chain links TRBV20-1 with TRBJ1-1, with a weak D call TRBD1 (5 bases). In germline, CDR1 is DFQATT, CDR2 SNEGSKA (reference sequence). The CDR3 runs 14 residues. Deletions cut 3 bases from V and 4 bases from J, with 15 bases between. DNA of the CDR3: TGCAGTGCTAGGGGGGGGTCCGAGGGCACTGAAGCTTTCTTT. Its translation: CSARGGSEGTEAFF.

This clonotype has only a few counts. This chain connects TRBV5-1 to TRBJ2-2; 7 bases map to TRBD1. The V segment lost 1 base and the J segment 4 bases; nucleotides outside the gene matches: 4. The CDR3 length is 15 residues. The germline gives CDR1 SGHRS, CDR2 YFSETQ. The CDR3 DNA is TGCGCCAGCAGCTTGTTCGGGACAGTCACCGGGGAGCTGTTTTTT. Translating it yields CASSLFGTVTGELFF.

This clonotype was counted once. The CDR3 here is CASSYGREQYF. CDR3 nucleotides: TGTGCCAGCAGTTACGGTAGAGAGCAGTACTTC. J is TRBJ2-7 and V is TRBV6-2 or TRBV6-3, with D uncertain. The V end was cut by 2 bases, the J end by 7 bases, with 6 bases between. The CDR3 runs to 11 residues. Germline CDR1 is MNHEY and CDR2 is SVGEGT.

This clonotype showed up just a few times. The chain links TRBV7-8 to TRBJ2-1, with 12 bases matching TRBD2. Trimming took 5 bases from V and 11 from J; bases not matched to a gene: 7. The CDR3 loop spans 14 amino acids. Germline V gives CDR1 SGHVS, CDR2 FQNEAQ. CDR3 in DNA: TGTGCCAGCAGCCAAAGGACTAGCGGGGTTAAGCAGTTCTTC. Protein: CASSQRTSGVKQFF.

The V gene is TRBV28, the J gene TRBJ2-2; the D gene is possibly TRBD1 (6 bases). V shed 6 bases and J shed 0 bases, with 14 bases lying between them. CDR3 length: 16 residues. Germline values: CDR1 MDHEN, CDR2 SYDVKM. The CDR3 DNA follows: TGTGCCAGCAGGAAATTCGGACAGACGAACACCGGGGAGCTGTTTTTT. Translated: CASRKFGQTNTGELFF.

This chain links TRBV20-1 with TRBJ2-7, with unresolved D. Trimming took off 6 bases at V and 2 bases at J, with 14 bases between the two ends. CDR3 length: 13 amino acids. Germline V gives CDR1 DFQATT, CDR2 SNEGSKA (reference sequence). CDR3 sequence: CSASRVRAYEQYF. CDR3 in DNA: TGCAGTGCCAGCCGCGTAAGGGCCTACGAGCAGTACTTC.

The chain combines TRBV28 with TRBJ1-5; 10 bases fit TRBD1. This CDR3 spans 16 amino acids. V shed 0 bases, J shed 3 bases, and the junction held 2 bases outside the gene matches. Germline-derived CDR1 and CDR2 are MDHEN and SYDVKM. CDR3 region: CASSLWGQGNNQPQHF. The CDR3 nucleotides are TGTGCCAGCAGTTTATGGGGACAGGGGAACAATCAGCCCCAGCATTTT. Based on the CDR3 plus reference TRBV28 and TRBJ1-5, the full variable domain is DVKVTQSSRYLVKRTGEKVFLECVQDMDHENMFWYRQDPGLGLRLIYFSYDVKMKEKGDIPEGYSVSREKKERFSLILESASTNQTSMYLCASSLWGQGNNQPQHFGDGTRLSIL.

V is TRBV20-1 and J is TRBJ1-1; D not resolved. This CDR3 region has 11 residues. Trimming removed 3 bases from V and 7 bases from J, with 9 bases in between. CDR1 and CDR2 (germline): DFQATT, SNEGSKA (reference sequence). CDR3 sequence reads: CSARAPGEAFF. In DNA, the CDR3 is TGCAGTGCTAGGGCGCCGGGTGAAGCTTTCTTT.

This clonotype was seen more than once but under ten times. CDR3 DNA sequence: TGTGCCAGCTCATTGCGGACAGAGAACACTGAAGCTTTCTTT. It specifies CASSLRTENTEAFF. The chain links TRBV18 to TRBJ1-1; possible D gene TRBD1, 6 bases. Germline CDR1 KGHSH, CDR2 LQKENI. The V gene lost 5 bases and the J gene lost 1 base, with 11 bases spanning the gap. The CDR3 length is 14 residues. Complete variable domain (other parts from reference TRBV18 and TRBJ1-1): NAGVMQNPRHLVRRRGQEARLRCSPMKGHSHVYWYRQLPEEGLKFMVYLQKENIIDESGMPKERFSAEFPKEGPSILRIQQVVRGDSAAYFCASSLRTENTEAFFGQGTRLTVV.

This clonotype was seen ten or more times. The chain's CDR3 is CASALAGASEQYF. Written as DNA, the CDR3 is TGCGCCAGCGCTCTGGCCGGGGCTAGCGAGCAGTACTTC. This chain uses TRBV5-1 with TRBJ2-7; D tentatively fits TRBD1 or TRBD2 (5 bases each). The CDR3 length is 13 residues. CDR1 SGHRS and CDR2 YFSETQ come from the germline V gene. Trimming pared 7 bases from V and 6 bases from J, leaving 17 bases between.

This chain uses TRBV28 with TRBJ1-1; 8 bases line up with TRBD1. CDR3 length: 16 amino acids. Per the germline V gene, CDR1 is MDHEN and CDR2 is SYDVKM. V dropped 4 bases and J dropped 1; count of bases not matched to a gene: 8. CDR3 sequence: CASSSPAGTGNTEAFF. CDR3 bases: TGTGCCAGCAGTTCTCCCGCCGGGACAGGGAACACTGAAGCTTTCTTT.

This clonotype has only a few counts. This rearrangement joins TRBV10-3 to TRBJ1-1; TRBD1 agrees at 9 bases. J was trimmed by 0 bases and V by 5 bases; bases with no gene match: 4. CDR1 is ENHRY, CDR2 SYGVKD, per germline. The CDR3 spans 15 residues. The CDR3 region is CAISPGTGMNTEAFF. In nucleotides, the CDR3 is TGTGCCATCAGTCCCGGGACAGGGATGAACACTGAAGCTTTCTTT.